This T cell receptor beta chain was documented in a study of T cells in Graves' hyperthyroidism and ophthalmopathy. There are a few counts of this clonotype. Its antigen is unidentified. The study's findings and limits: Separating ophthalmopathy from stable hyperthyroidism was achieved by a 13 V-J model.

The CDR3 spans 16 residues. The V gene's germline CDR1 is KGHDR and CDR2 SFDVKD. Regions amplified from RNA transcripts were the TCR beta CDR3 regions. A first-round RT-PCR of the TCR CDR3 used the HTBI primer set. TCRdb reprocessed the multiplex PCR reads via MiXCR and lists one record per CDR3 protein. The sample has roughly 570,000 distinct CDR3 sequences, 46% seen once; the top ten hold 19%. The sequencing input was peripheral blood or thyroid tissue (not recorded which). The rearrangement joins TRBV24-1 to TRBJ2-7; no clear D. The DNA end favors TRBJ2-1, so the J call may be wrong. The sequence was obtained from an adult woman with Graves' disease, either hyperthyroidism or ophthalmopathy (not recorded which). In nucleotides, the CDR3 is TGTGCCACCAGTGCCCCGTCAACCGCAATTACGAATGAGCAGTTCTTC. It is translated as CATSAPSTAITNEQFF.